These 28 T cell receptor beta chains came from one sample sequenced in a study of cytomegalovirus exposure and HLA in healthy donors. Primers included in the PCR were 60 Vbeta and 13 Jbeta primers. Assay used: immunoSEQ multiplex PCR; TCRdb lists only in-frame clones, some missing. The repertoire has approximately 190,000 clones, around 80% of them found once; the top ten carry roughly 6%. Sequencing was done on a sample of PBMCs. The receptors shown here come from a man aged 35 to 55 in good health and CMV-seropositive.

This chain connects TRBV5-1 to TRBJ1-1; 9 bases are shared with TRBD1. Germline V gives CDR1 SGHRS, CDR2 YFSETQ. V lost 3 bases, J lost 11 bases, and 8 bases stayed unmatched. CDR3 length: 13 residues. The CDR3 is CASSSTGTGTAFF. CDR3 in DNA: TGCGCCAGCAGCTCGACCGGGACAGGGACCGCTTTCTTT.

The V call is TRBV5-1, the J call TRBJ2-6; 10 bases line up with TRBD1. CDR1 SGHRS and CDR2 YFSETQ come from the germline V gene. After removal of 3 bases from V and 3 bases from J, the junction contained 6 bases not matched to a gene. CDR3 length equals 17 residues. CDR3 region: CASSWGQGPGGANVLTF. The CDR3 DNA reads TGCGCCAGCAGCTGGGGACAGGGGCCCGGTGGGGCCAACGTCCTGACTTTC. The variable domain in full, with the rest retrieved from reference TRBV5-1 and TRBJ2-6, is KAGVTQTPRYLIKTRGQQVTLSCSPISGHRSVSWYQQTPGQGLQFLFEYFSETQRNKGNFPGRFSGRQFSNSRSEMNVSTLELGDSALYLCASSWGQGPGGANVLTFGAGSRLTVL.

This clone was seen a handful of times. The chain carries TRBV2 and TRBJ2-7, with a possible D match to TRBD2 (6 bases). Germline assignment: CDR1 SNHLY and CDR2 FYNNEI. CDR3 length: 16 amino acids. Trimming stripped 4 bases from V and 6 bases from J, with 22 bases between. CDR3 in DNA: TGTGCCAGCAGTGCTGCCCCGGGCCAGGGAGGTCGCGAGCAGTACTTC. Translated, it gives CASSAAPGQGGREQYF.

In nucleotides, the CDR3 is TGTGCCAGCACCAGAAGGAGAATGGGTCAGCCCCAGCATTTT. As protein: CASTRRRMGQPQHF. This chain uses TRBV6-6 with TRBJ1-5; D not resolved. This CDR3 contains 14 residues. Trimming took off 7 bases at V and 6 bases at J, with 16 bases between the two ends. The germline V gene encodes CDR1 MNHNY and CDR2 SVGAGI (reference sequence).

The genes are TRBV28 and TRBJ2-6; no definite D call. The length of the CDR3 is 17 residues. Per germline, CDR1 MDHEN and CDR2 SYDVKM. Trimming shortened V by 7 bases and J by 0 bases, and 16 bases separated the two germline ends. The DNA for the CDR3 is TGTGCCAGCAATGTGGGCAGCCTATCCTCTGGGGCCAACGTCCTGACTTTC. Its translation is CASNVGSLSSGANVLTF.

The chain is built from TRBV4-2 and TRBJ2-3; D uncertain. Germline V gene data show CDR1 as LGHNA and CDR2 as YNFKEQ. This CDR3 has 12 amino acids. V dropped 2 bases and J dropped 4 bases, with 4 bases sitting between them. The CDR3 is CASSQKPDTQYF. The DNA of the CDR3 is TGTGCCAGCAGCCAAAAGCCAGATACGCAGTATTTT.

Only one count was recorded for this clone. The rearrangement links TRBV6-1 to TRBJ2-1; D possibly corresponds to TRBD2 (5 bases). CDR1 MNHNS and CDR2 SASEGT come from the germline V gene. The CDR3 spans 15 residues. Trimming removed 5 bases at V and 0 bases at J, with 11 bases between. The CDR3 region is CASSLARSSYNEQFF. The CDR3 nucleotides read TGTGCCAGCAGTTTAGCGCGTAGCTCCTACAATGAGCAGTTCTTC.

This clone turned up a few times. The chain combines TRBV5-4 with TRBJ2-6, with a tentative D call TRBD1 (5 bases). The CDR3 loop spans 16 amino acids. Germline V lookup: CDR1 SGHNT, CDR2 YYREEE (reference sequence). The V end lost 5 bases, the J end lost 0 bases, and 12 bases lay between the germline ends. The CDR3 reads CASRPLGDSGANVLTF. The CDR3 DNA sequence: TGTGCCAGCAGGCCGCTAGGGGACTCTGGGGCCAACGTCCTGACTTTC.

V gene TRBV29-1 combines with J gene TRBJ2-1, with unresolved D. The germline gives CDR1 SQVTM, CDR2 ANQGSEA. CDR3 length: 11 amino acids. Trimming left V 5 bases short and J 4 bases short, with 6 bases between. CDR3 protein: CSVYGYNEQFF. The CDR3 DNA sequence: TGCAGCGTTTACGGTTACAATGAGCAGTTCTTC.

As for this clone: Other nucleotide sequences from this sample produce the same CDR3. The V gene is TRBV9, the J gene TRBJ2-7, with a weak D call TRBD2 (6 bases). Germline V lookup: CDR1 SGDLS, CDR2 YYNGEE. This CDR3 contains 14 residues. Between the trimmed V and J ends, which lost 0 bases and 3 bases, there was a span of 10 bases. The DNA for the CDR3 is TGTGCCAGCAGCGTAGGTGGGGGGAACTACGAGCAGTACTTC. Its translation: CASSVGGGNYEQYF.

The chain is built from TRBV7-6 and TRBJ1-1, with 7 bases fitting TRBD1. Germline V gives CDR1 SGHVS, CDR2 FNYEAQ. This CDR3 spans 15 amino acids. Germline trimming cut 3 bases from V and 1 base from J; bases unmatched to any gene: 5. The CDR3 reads CASSLDRSPNTEAFF. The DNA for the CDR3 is TGTGCCAGCAGCTTGGACAGGTCGCCGAACACTGAAGCTTTCTTT. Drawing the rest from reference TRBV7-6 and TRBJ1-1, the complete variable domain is GAGVSQSPRYKVTKRGQDVALRCDPISGHVSLYWYRQALGQGPEFLTYFNYEAQQDKSGLPNDRFSAERPEGSISTLTIQRTEQRDSAMYRCASSLDRSPNTEAFFGQGTRLTVV.

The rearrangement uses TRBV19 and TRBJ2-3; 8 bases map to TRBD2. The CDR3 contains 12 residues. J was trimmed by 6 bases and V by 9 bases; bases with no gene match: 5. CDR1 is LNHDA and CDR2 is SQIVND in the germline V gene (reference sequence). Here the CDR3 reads CASRIAGDTQYF. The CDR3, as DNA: TGTGCCAGCCGCATAGCGGGGGATACGCAGTATTTT. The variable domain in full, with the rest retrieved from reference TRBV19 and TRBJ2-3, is DGGITQSPKYLFRKEGQNVTLSCEQNLNHDAMYWYRQDPGQGLRLIYYSQIVNDFQKGDIAEGYSVSREKKESFPLTVTSAQKNPTAFYLCASRIAGDTQYFGPGTRLTVL.

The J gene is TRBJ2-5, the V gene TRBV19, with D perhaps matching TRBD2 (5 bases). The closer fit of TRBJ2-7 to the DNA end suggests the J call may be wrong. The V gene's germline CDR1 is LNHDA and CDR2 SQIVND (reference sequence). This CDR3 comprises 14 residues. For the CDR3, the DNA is TGTGCCAGTAGTGAGAAGACGGGATATTACGAGCAGTACTTC. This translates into CASSEKTGYYEQYF.

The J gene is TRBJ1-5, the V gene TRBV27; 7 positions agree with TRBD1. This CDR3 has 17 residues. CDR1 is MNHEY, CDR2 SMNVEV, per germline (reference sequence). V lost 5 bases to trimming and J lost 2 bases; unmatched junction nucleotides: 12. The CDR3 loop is CASSTNRGVVGNQPQHF. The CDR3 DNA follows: TGTGCCAGCAGTACAAACAGGGGAGTGGTTGGCAATCAGCCCCAGCATTTT.

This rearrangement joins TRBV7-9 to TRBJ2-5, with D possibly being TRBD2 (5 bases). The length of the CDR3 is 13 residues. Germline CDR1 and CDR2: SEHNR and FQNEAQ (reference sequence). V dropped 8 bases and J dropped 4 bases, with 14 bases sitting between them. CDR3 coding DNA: TGTGCCAGCTCCGAGGGCCGGCGAGAGACCCAGTACTTC. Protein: CASSEGRRETQYF.

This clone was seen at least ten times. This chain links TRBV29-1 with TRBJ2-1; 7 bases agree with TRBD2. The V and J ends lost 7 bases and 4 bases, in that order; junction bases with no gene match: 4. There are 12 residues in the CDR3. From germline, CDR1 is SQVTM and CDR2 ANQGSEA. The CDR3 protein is CSAGGVYNEQFF. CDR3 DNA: TGCAGCGCGGGGGGTGTTTACAATGAGCAGTTCTTC.

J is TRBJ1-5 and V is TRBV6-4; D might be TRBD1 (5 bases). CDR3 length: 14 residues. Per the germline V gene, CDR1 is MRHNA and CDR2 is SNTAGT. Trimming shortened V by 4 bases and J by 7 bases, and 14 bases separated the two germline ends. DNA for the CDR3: TGTGCCAGCAGTGCCGCGTTGGGGGGACAGCCCCAGCATTTT. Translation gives CASSAALGGQPQHF.

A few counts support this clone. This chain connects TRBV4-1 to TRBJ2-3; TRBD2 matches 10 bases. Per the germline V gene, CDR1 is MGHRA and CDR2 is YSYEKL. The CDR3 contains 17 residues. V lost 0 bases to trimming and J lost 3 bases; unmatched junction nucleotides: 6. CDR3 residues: CASSQEPSGGATDTQYF. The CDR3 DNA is TGCGCCAGCAGCCAAGAGCCCAGCGGGGGGGCAACAGATACGCAGTATTTT.

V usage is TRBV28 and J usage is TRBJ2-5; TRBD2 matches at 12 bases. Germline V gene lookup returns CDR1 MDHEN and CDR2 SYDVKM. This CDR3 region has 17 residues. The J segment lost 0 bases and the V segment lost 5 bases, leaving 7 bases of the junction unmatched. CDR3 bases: TGTGCCAGCAGTCTGACGGGACTAGCGGGCTACCAAGAGACCCAGTACTTC. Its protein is CASSLTGLAGYQETQYF.

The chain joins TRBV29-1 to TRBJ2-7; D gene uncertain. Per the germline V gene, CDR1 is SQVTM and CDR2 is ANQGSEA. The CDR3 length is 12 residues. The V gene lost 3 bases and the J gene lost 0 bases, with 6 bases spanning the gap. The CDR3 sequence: CSVEGTSYEQYF. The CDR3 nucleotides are TGCAGCGTTGAGGGCACCTCCTACGAGCAGTACTTC.

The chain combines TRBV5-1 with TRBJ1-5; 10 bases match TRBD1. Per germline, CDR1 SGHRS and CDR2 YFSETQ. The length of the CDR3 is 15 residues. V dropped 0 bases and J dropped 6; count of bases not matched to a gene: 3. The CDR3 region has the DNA TGCGCCAGCAGCTTGGCCGGACAGGGGGGTCAGCCCCAGCATTTT. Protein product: CASSLAGQGGQPQHF.

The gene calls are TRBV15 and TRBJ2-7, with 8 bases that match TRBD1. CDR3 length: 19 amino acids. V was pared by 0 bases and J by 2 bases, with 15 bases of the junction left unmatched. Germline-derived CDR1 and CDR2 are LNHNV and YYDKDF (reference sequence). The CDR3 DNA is TGTGCCACCAGCAGAGATCGGCAGGGGGCCGATTCATGGGCCTACGAGCAGTACTTC. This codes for CATSRDRQGADSWAYEQYF.

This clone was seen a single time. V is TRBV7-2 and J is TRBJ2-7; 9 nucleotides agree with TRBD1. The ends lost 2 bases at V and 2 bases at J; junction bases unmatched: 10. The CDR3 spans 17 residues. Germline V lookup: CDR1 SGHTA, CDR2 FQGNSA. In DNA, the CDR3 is TGTGCCAGCAGCTTAAACCGGGACAGGGCTGGGGCCTACGAGCAGTACTTC. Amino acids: CASSLNRDRAGAYEQYF.

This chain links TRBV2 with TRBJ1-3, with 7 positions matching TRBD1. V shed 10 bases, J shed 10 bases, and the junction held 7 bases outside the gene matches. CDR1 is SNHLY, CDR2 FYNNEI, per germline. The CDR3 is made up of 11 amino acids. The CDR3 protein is CANLDRTTIYF. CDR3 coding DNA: TGTGCCAACCTGGACAGGACAACCATATATTTT.

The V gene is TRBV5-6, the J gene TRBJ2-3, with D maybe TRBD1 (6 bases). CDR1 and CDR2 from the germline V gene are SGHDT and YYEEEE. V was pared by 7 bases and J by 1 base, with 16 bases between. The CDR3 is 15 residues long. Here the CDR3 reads CASDTTGGGTDTQYF. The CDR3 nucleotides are TGTGCCAGCGATACGACAGGTGGGGGCACAGATACGCAGTATTTT. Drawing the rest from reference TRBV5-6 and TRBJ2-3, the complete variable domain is DAGVTQSPTHLIKTRGQQVTLRCSPKSGHDTVSWYQQALGQGPQFIFQYYEEEERQRGNFPDRFSGHQFPNYSSELNVNALLLGDSALYLCASDTTGGGTDTQYFGPGTRLTVL.

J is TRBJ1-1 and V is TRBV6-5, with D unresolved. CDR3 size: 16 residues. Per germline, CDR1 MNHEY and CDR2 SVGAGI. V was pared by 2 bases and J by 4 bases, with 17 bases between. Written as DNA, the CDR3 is TGTGCCAGCAGTTACGATCTCCCTGGGCTCGTCACTGAAGCTTTCTTT. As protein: CASSYDLPGLVTEAFF.

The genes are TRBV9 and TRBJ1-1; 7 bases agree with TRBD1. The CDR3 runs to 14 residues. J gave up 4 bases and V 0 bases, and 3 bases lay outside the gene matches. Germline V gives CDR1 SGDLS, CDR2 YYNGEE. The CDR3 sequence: CASSVGQGVTEAFF. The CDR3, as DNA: TGTGCCAGCAGCGTAGGACAGGGTGTCACTGAAGCTTTCTTT.

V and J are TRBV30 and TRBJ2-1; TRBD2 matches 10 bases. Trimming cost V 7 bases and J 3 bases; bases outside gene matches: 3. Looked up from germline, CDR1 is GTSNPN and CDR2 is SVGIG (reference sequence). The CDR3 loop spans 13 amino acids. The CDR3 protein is CALRLAGYNEQFF. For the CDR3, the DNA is TGTGCCTTACGACTAGCGGGCTACAATGAGCAGTTCTTC.